The rows below give T cell receptor beta chains drawn from one sample of a study of response to subunit inactivated influenza vaccine. TCRdb re-derived calls from the RT-PCR reads in MiXCR, one entry per CDR3 protein. The profile covers 860,000 or so distinct CDR3 sequences, with less than 25% appearing a single time and roughly a tenth taken by the ten largest. The starting material was PBMCs from blood, obtained more than 4 days after vaccination. Every receptor here comes from a man aged 45-60 years who received an inactivated influenza vaccine. Each CDR3 is given with its conserved first and last residue. A D gene is named only where the DNA matches it firmly. Clone size is given for some rows only: seen once, a few or many times, or a class if the clone is expanded.

v_call	clone_size	j_call	d_call	cdr3_nt	cdr3_aa
TRBV29-1	few	TRBJ2-3	TRBD2	TGCAGCGTCAGGAGGGCTAGCGGGACAGATACGCAGTATTTT	CSVRRASGTDTQYF
TRBV12-3/TRBV12-4	-	TRBJ1-2	TRBD1	TGTGCCAGCAGTGCAAACAGGGGGCGTCTCTATGGCTACACCTTC	CASSANRGRLYGYTF
TRBV4-2	-	TRBJ2-3	TRBD2	TGTGCCAGCAGCCAGGGAGCTAGCGGGGGTTCCCCAGATACGCAGTATTTT	CASSQGASGGSPDTQYF
TRBV5-1	-	TRBJ2-7	-	TGCGCCAGCAGCTTGGATACCGAATACGAGCAGTACTTC	CASSLDTEYEQYF
TRBV20-1	-	TRBJ2-1	TRBD2	TGCAGTGCCACCGGGACTAGCGGGAGGGCTGGAGCTTACAATGAGCAGTTCTTC	CSATGTSGRAGAYNEQFF
TRBV6-5	few	TRBJ2-5	-	TGTGCCAGCAGTTTGATTGGGGGCCTTATGGAGACCCAGTACTTC	CASSLIGGLMETQYF
TRBV30	many	TRBJ1-6	TRBD1	TGTGCCTGGCGAACGACAGGGGAGAGTTCACCCCTCCACTTT	CAWRTTGESSPLHF
TRBV6-6	many	TRBJ1-2	-	TGTGCCAGCAGCAGGGCTACCCTAGCTGGCTACACCTTC	CASSRATLAGYTF
TRBV28	many	TRBJ2-5	TRBD2	TGTGCCAGCAGTTTGTTTCCAGCGGGATTGGCAGAGACCCAGTACTTC	CASSLFPAGLAETQYF
TRBV7-9	-	TRBJ1-2	-	TGTGCCAGCAGCCAGAATGTAGGCGCTAACTATGGCTACACCTTC	CASSQNVGANYGYTF
TRBV12-3/TRBV12-4	few	TRBJ1-6	-	TGTGCCAGCAGTCGGAGGGAGAGTTCACCCCTCCACTTT	CASSRRESSPLHF
TRBV24-1	-	TRBJ2-1	-	TGTGCCACCAGTGATTTGACAGGAGAGAATTACAATGAGCAGTTCTTC	CATSDLTGENYNEQFF
TRBV20-1	-	TRBJ1-2	TRBD1	TGCAGTGCTGACAGGGACACTGACTATGGCTACACCTTC	CSADRDTDYGYTF
TRBV7-6	-	TRBJ2-5	-	TGTGCCAGCAGCACGCAAACAGGGAACTTTCAAGAGACCCAGTACTTC	CASSTQTGNFQETQYF
TRBV3-1	-	TRBJ2-2	-	TGTGCCCTCAGCCCCGCCCTTTTTAGCCAGGACACCGGGGAGCTGTTTTTT	CALSPALFSQDTGELFF
TRBV5-1	-	TRBJ1-1	-	TGCGCCAGCAGCTTGGTTGGGGAAGGGACCACTGAAGCTTTCTTT	CASSLVGEGTTEAFF
TRBV4-1	few	TRBJ2-1	-	TGCGCCAGCAGCCAAGCATTGCAGGGTTGGGTCAATGAGCAGTTCTTC	CASSQALQGWVNEQFF
TRBV5-1	few	TRBJ2-6	TRBD1	TGCGCCAGCAGCCCGACAGGGGGCTCTGGGGCCAACGTCCTGACTTTC	CASSPTGGSGANVLTF
TRBV28	-	TRBJ2-2	TRBD1	TGTGCCGCCCGGACAGGGGCCGGGGAGCTGTTTTTT	CAARTGAGELFF
TRBV29-1	many	TRBJ1-1	-	TGCAGCGTTGATATGGGAAGAGAAGCTTTCTTT	CSVDMGREAFF
TRBV7-2	-	TRBJ1-1	-	TGTGCCAGCAGCCCCCAATTACTTCCGGGACAAACTTTCTTT	CASSPQLLPGQTFF
TRBV5-5	-	TRBJ2-5	-	TGTGCCAGCAGCTTGCAGGCCCTGGAGACCCAGTACTTC	CASSLQALETQYF
TRBV14	few	TRBJ2-5	TRBD1	TGTGCCAGCAGCCAATGGACAGGAGAAGAGACCCAGTACTTC	CASSQWTGEETQYF
TRBV6-2/TRBV6-3	many	TRBJ2-1	-	TGTGCCAGCACGCAGGGAGGCAATGAGCAGTTCTTC	CASTQGGNEQFF
TRBV28	few	TRBJ2-1	-	TGTGCCAGCAGTTTATTTGCCAGCTTGCCGGAGCAGTTCTTC	CASSLFASLPEQFF
TRBV6-1	once	TRBJ2-3	TRBD2	TGTGCCAGCAGGCCCCTAGCGGGCCGGGCCTCTTACACAGATACGCAGTATTTT	CASRPLAGRASYTDTQYF
TRBV14	-	TRBJ2-5	TRBD2	TGTGCCAGCAGCATCAGCGGGAGGGTTCAAGAGACCCAGTACTTC	CASSISGRVQETQYF
TRBV10-3	-	TRBJ2-2	-	TGTGCCATCAGTGAGAAGGGGGGGCCGAACACCGGGGAGCTGTTTTTT	CAISEKGGPNTGELFF